The clone carrying this TCR beta chain was seen a few times. Antigen: not known. The junction does not match germline at one end; this may be a read error. The sample comes from a study of identical twins' blood T cells. Study-level points and caveats: Abundant TCRbeta CDR3s overlapped more between twins than with unrelated donors.

Germline V gives CDR1 DFQATT, CDR2 SNEGSKA (reference sequence). This CDR3 has 8 amino acids. Likely shared infections and vaccines: all three twin pairs were reared together. MiXCR, run by TCRdb on the 5' RACE reads, gives a single entry per CDR3 protein. This table holds 350,000 to 400,000 distinct CDR3 sequences, over 25% found once. This TCR was sampled from a woman aged 18-50 years in good health. Sequencing used PBMCs. The chain recombines TRBV20-1 with TRBJ2-1, with D perhaps TRBD1 or TRBD2 (6 bases each). CDR3 sequence: CSAEGGAF. Written as DNA, the CDR3 is TGCAGTGCGGAGGGGGGTGCCTTC.